What follows are 29 T cell receptor beta chains derived from one specimen sequenced in a study of shared clonotypes between healthy human individuals. Sequencing used immunoSEQ multiplex PCR; TCRdb keeps in-frame clones, though not all of them. Among around 1.6 million clones listed, approximately 98% were seen once. The specimen was naive CD4+ T cells sorted from blood. Stated subset: CD45RA+ positively selected. The receptors were sampled from a man aged 30 to 39 in good health.

This chain links TRBV9 with TRBJ1-1, with D uncertain. The CDR3 covers 15 residues. Deletions cut 3 bases from V and 1 base from J, with 13 bases between. The germline V gene has CDR1 SGDLS and CDR2 YYNGEE. The CDR3 DNA reads TGTGCCAGCAGCGCAGAAGTTGGTGGGAACACTGAAGCTTTCTTT. The encoded protein is CASSAEVGGNTEAFF.

This clone was counted a single time. The rearrangement links TRBV7-6 to TRBJ2-3; 9 positions agree with TRBD2. Germline V gene lookup returns CDR1 SGHVS and CDR2 FNYEAQ. J gave up 2 bases and V 3 bases, and 12 bases lay outside the gene matches. CDR3 length equals 18 residues. CDR3 sequence (DNA): TGTGCCAGCAGCTTTAGGCCCCCCCCTAGCGGGGTCACAGATACGCAGTATTTT. Amino acids: CASSFRPPPSGVTDTQYF. The full variable domain, rest sourced from reference TRBV7-6 and TRBJ2-3, is GAGVSQSPRYKVTKRGQDVALRCDPISGHVSLYWYRQALGQGPEFLTYFNYEAQQDKSGLPNDRFSAERPEGSISTLTIQRTEQRDSAMYRCASSFRPPPSGVTDTQYFGPGTRLTVL.

This clone was observed once. This chain uses TRBV19 with TRBJ2-7; D is ambiguous. The CDR3 is 13 amino acids. CDR1 and CDR2 (germline): LNHDA, SQIVND (reference sequence). V dropped 5 bases and J dropped 4 bases, with 12 bases sitting between them. The CDR3 region is CASSLIDRYEQYF. The CDR3 DNA reads as TGTGCCAGTAGTTTAATTGACCGATACGAGCAGTACTTC.

The V gene is TRBV11-2, the J gene TRBJ1-4, with TRBD1 matching over 7 bases. Germline-derived CDR1 and CDR2 are SGHAT and FQNNGV. The V gene end was trimmed by 5 bases and the J gene end by 8 bases; junction bases not matched to a gene: 8. This CDR3 contains 14 residues. The CDR3 loop reads CASSPGGGREKLFF. The CDR3, as DNA: TGTGCCAGCAGCCCAGGGGGGGGACGGGAAAAACTGTTTTTT. Based on the CDR3 plus reference TRBV11-2 and TRBJ1-4, the full variable domain is EAGVAQSPRYKIIEKRQSVAFWCNPISGHATLYWYQQILGQGPKLLIQFQNNGVVDDSQLPKDRFSAERLKGVDSTLKIQPAKLEDSAVYLCASSPGGGREKLFFGSGTQLSVL.

The chain is built from TRBV28 and TRBJ2-7; TRBD2 matches 7 bases. CDR1 and CDR2 from the germline V gene are MDHEN and SYDVKM. This CDR3 is built from 16 residues. With 6 bases clipped from V and 5 bases from J, the junction kept 16 bases outside the gene matches. The CDR3 DNA sequence: TGTGCCAGCAGCTCCACTCTGCCGGGGGGTCTAAACGAGCAGTACTTC. Translated, it gives CASSSTLPGGLNEQYF.

The CDR3 protein is CASIATTDTQYF. The CDR3 nucleotides read TGTGCCAGCATTGCTACCACAGATACGCAGTATTTT. The J gene is TRBJ2-3, the V gene TRBV6-1, with D unclear. V gave up 7 bases and J gave up 2 bases, with 7 bases separating them. CDR1 and CDR2 from the germline V gene are MNHNS and SASEGT. The CDR3 has 12 residues.

The J gene is TRBJ2-5, the V gene TRBV5-6; 7 bases match TRBD2. This CDR3 comprises 13 residues. V shed 4 bases and J 5 bases; nucleotides not matched to a gene: 5. The germline gives CDR1 SGHDT, CDR2 YYEEEE. CDR3 residues: CASSTDGRETQYF. The CDR3 coding sequence is TGTGCCAGCAGCACGGACGGGAGGGAGACCCAGTACTTC.

This chain uses TRBV10-3 with TRBJ2-7, with TRBD2 matching over 16 bases. The CDR3 spans 17 residues. Looked up from germline, CDR1 is ENHRY and CDR2 is SYGVKD. V lost 6 bases, J lost 6 bases, and 11 bases stayed unmatched. The CDR3 DNA reads TGTGCCATCAGCTCAGGGACTAGCGGGAGGGCCATGAGCGAGCAGTACTTC. Protein sequence: CAISSGTSGRAMSEQYF.

The genes are TRBV28 and TRBJ2-1, with D hard to call. The length of the CDR3 is 15 residues. The ends were cut back, 7 bases at V and 5 bases at J, with 18 bases in the middle. Germline CDR1 MDHEN, CDR2 SYDVKM. The CDR3 nucleotides are TGTGCCAGCAACCCCACGAATAGAGGTAACAATGAGCAGTTCTTC. Amino acids: CASNPTNRGNNEQFF.

CDR3 sequence: CASSWGHGLGEQYF. CDR3 nucleotide sequence: TGTGCCAGCAGCTGGGGGCACGGGCTGGGCGAGCAGTACTTC. The gene calls are TRBV7-2 and TRBJ2-7, with a weak D call TRBD1 (6 bases). The CDR3 runs to 14 residues. The V gene lost 4 bases and the J gene lost 6 bases, with 16 bases spanning the gap. Germline loops: CDR1 SGHTA, CDR2 FQGNSA.

This chain joins TRBV27 and TRBJ2-7; no firm D call. The CDR3 loop spans 14 amino acids. With 8 bases removed from V and 0 bases from J, the gap between germline ends came to 14 bases. In germline, CDR1 is MNHEY, CDR2 SMNVEV (reference sequence). The CDR3 protein is CASLPKTFSYEQYF. CDR3 coding DNA: TGTGCCAGCCTACCTAAGACGTTCTCCTACGAGCAGTACTTC.

This chain joins TRBV6-6 and TRBJ2-7; D perhaps matches TRBD2 (5 bases). CDR3 length equals 14 residues. Germline V lookup: CDR1 MNHNY, CDR2 SVGAGI (reference sequence). V gave up 0 bases and J gave up 3 bases, with 9 bases separating them. The CDR3 sequence: CASSYSGAYYEQYF. The CDR3 nucleotides are TGTGCCAGCAGTTACTCGGGAGCCTACTACGAGCAGTACTTC.

The V gene is TRBV2, the J gene TRBJ1-5; 9 nucleotides line up with TRBD1. Trimming removed 7 bases from V and 3 bases from J; junction bases left unmatched: 7. The CDR3 is 15 residues long. Germline V gene data show CDR1 as SNHLY and CDR2 as FYNNEI. CDR3 protein: CASIRDRVDNQPQHF. The DNA for the CDR3 is TGTGCCAGCATCAGGGACAGGGTTGACAATCAGCCCCAGCATTTT.

The rearrangement uses TRBV29-1 and TRBJ2-7, with a possible D match to TRBD1 (6 bases). With 6 bases removed from V and 2 bases from J, the gap between germline ends came to 14 bases. This CDR3 has 13 residues. CDR1 and CDR2 (germline): SQVTM, ANQGSEA. Here the CDR3 DNA reads TGCAGCGTAGCCGGGACATATACCTACGAGCAGTACTTC. Protein sequence: CSVAGTYTYEQYF.

The genes are TRBV28 and TRBJ1-5, with D possibly TRBD1 on 5 matching bases. Trimming cost V 5 bases and J 1 base, with 15 bases left between them. The length of the CDR3 is 16 residues. Germline V CDR1 and CDR2: MDHEN, SYDVKM. The CDR3 sequence: CASSPLGGASNQPQHF. For the CDR3, the DNA is TGTGCCAGCAGTCCCTTGGGGGGAGCAAGCAATCAGCCCCAGCATTTT.

V is TRBV28 and J is TRBJ1-2; maybe TRBD1 (5 bases). The V gene lost 7 bases and the J gene lost 10 bases, with 31 bases spanning the gap. Germline V gene sequence: CDR1 MDHEN, CDR2 SYDVKM. The CDR3 extends over 17 amino acids. The CDR3 bases are TGTGCCAGCACTCACCTGACGGGACGAAATTCCGACAACGACTACACCTTC. Protein sequence: CASTHLTGRNSDNDYTF.

The chain's CDR3 is CASSTGTTDTQYF. Here the CDR3 DNA reads TGTGCCAGCAGCACTGGGACCACAGATACGCAGTATTTT. V gene TRBV6-5 combines with J gene TRBJ2-3, with D perhaps TRBD1 or TRBD2 (5 bases each). Deletions cut 6 bases from V and 2 bases from J, with 9 bases between. This CDR3 is built from 13 residues. Germline CDR1 is MNHEY and CDR2 is SVGAGI.

V is TRBV10-3 and J is TRBJ1-5; a weak D match, TRBD1 (5 bases). V was shortened by 4 bases and J by 3 bases, with 10 bases between the two germline ends. The CDR3 length is 14 residues. CDR1 is ENHRY, CDR2 SYGVKD, per germline. The CDR3 nucleotides are TGTGCCATCAGTGCTGGGACTACCAATCAGCCCCAGCATTTT. Amino acid sequence: CAISAGTTNQPQHF.

V usage is TRBV7-9 and J usage is TRBJ2-7; the D is unclear. Trimming shortened V by 2 bases and J by 0 bases, and 11 bases separated the two germline ends. The CDR3 has 15 residues. Germline loops: CDR1 SEHNR, CDR2 FQNEAQ (reference sequence). CDR3 coding DNA: TGTGCCAGCAGCTTATTGGGATCGAGCTCCTACGAGCAGTACTTC. It specifies CASSLLGSSSYEQYF.

The chain employs TRBV9 and TRBJ2-3; D is unresolved. The germline V gene has CDR1 SGDLS and CDR2 YYNGEE. Trimming took 3 bases from V and 3 from J, leaving 17 bases between them. This CDR3 spans 16 amino acids. The CDR3 coding sequence is TGTGCCAGCAGCGCTATAGCATTAGCAGTGACAGATACGCAGTATTTT. It encodes CASSAIALAVTDTQYF.

The rearrangement joins TRBV15 to TRBJ2-1; 10 bases fit TRBD2. The CDR3 is made up of 16 amino acids. Trimming cost V 3 bases and J 5 bases; bases outside gene matches: 7. Germline V gives CDR1 LNHNV, CDR2 YYDKDF (reference sequence). In nucleotides, the CDR3 is TGTGCCACCAGCAGGGGACTAGCGATCGGAGACAATGAGCAGTTCTTC. Translation gives CATSRGLAIGDNEQFF.

A note on this clone: Other DNA sequences of this sample code for an identical CDR3. V usage is TRBV25-1 and J usage is TRBJ1-5; TRBD1 is a possible D gene (5 bases). V lost 3 bases and J lost 4, with 7 bases in between. Germline-derived CDR1 and CDR2 are MGHDK and SYGVNS. The CDR3 is made up of 13 amino acids. The DNA for the CDR3 is TGTGCCAGCAGTGACAGGGAGAATCAGCCCCAGCATTTT. Residues: CASSDRENQPQHF.

The rearrangement uses TRBV9 and TRBJ2-5; no definite D call. This CDR3 region has 16 residues. Trimming removed 0 bases from V and 2 bases from J, with 14 bases in between. The germline CDR1 and CDR2 sequences are SGDLS and YYNGEE. The CDR3 protein is CASSVGRLAEQETQYF. The CDR3 nucleotides are TGTGCCAGCAGCGTAGGAAGGTTAGCAGAACAAGAGACCCAGTACTTC.

The chain couples TRBV27 to TRBJ2-2, with 10 bases identical to TRBD2. After removal of 2 bases from V and 6 bases from J, the junction contained 9 bases not matched to a gene. The germline V gene has CDR1 MNHEY and CDR2 SMNVEV (reference sequence). The CDR3 is made up of 17 amino acids. The CDR3 sequence is CASSLPGLAAGSGELFF. Here the CDR3 DNA reads TGTGCCAGCAGTTTACCCGGACTAGCGGCGGGTTCCGGGGAGCTGTTTTTT.

J is TRBJ2-5 and V is TRBV19; no definite D call. Germline V lookup: CDR1 LNHDA, CDR2 SQIVND (reference sequence). Trimming pared 6 bases from V and 2 bases from J, leaving 13 bases between. CDR3 length: 14 amino acids. The CDR3 loop reads CASSHAGLQETQYF. The CDR3 DNA reads as TGTGCCAGTAGCCATGCAGGCCTTCAAGAGACCCAGTACTTC.

The J gene is TRBJ1-4, the V gene TRBV6-5; no clear D gene. CDR3 size: 14 residues. In germline, CDR1 is MNHEY, CDR2 SVGAGI. Trimming removed 9 bases at V and 10 bases at J, with 21 bases between. CDR3 bases: TGTGCCAGTGAGCCCAGCCCCCGGTCTGGAAAACTGTTTTTT. This encodes CASEPSPRSGKLFF.

The chain has TRBV23-1 and TRBJ2-7; 7 bases fit TRBD2. TRBV23-1 is recorded as an ORF, its role being uncertain. The CDR3 consists of 17 residues. The V gene end was trimmed by 4 bases and the J gene end by 1 base; junction bases not matched to a gene: 13. The CDR3 region has the DNA TGCGCCAGCAGTCCTAGCGCCGCGACTAGCAGTTCCTACGAGCAGTACTTC. Residues: CASSPSAATSSSYEQYF.

DNA for the CDR3: TGTGCCAGCTCACCACAGAGGACTTCCTCCTACGAGCAGTACTTC. It translates to CASSPQRTSSYEQYF. The V call is TRBV18, the J call TRBJ2-7, with D maybe TRBD2 (5 bases). Germline CDR1 KGHSH, CDR2 LQKENI. This CDR3 has 15 amino acids. The V gene lost 1 base and the J gene lost 0 bases, with 10 bases spanning the gap. The whole variable domain, remainder taken from reference TRBV18 and TRBJ2-7, is NAGVMQNPRHLVRRRGQEARLRCSPMKGHSHVYWYRQLPEEGLKFMVYLQKENIIDESGMPKERFSAEFPKEGPSILRIQQVVRGDSAAYFCASSPQRTSSYEQYFGPGTRLTVT.

The J gene is TRBJ2-2, the V gene TRBV14; D remains ambiguous. The length of the CDR3 is 15 residues. Trimming took 2 bases from V and 1 from J, leaving 8 bases between them. Looked up from germline, CDR1 is SGHDN and CDR2 is FVKESK. The CDR3 nucleotides are TGTGCCAGCAGCCAACAATCGCTGAACACCGGGGAGCTGTTTTTT. It yields the protein CASSQQSLNTGELFF.